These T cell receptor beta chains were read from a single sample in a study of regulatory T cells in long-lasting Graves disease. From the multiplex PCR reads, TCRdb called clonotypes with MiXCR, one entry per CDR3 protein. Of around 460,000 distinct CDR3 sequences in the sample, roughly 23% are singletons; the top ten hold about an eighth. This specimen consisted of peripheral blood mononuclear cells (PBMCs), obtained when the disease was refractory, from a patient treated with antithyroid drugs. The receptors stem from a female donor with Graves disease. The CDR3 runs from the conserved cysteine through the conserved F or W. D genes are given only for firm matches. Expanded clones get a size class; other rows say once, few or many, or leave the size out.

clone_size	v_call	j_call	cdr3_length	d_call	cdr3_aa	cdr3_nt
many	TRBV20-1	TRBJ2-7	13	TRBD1	CSARDRLAGEQYF	TGCAGTGCACGGGACAGACTCGCGGGCGAGCAGTACTTC
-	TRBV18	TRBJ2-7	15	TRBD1	CASSPARTGIHEQYF	TGTGCCAGCTCACCCGCCCGGACAGGGATCCACGAGCAGTACTTC
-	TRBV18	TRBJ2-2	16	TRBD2	CASSPEAGANTGELFF	TGTGCCAGCTCACCCGAAGCGGGAGCGAACACCGGGGAGCTGTTTTTT
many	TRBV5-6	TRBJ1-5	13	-	CASSLTRDQPQHF	TGTGCCAGCAGCCTGACAAGGGATCAGCCCCAGCATTTT
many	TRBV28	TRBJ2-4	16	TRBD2	CASSFQGLAGQNIQYF	TGTGCCAGCAGTTTTCAGGGACTAGCGGGGCAAAACATTCAGTACTTC
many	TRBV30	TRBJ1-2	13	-	CAWSDGEFYGYTF	TGTGCCTGGAGCGACGGGGAATTCTATGGCTACACCTTC
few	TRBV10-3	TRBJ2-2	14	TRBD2	CAIGGGKVTGELFF	TGTGCCATCGGGGGGGGAAAGGTCACCGGGGAGCTGTTTTTT
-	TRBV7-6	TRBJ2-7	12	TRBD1	CASSLEGQTQWF	TGTGCCAGCAGCTTAGAGGGACAGACCCAGTGGTTC
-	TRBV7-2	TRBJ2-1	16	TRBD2	CASSSTSGSPLEQQFF	TGTGCCAGCAGCTCCACTAGCGGGAGCCCCTTGGAACAGCAGTTCTTC
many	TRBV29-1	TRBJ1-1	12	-	CSVSRDVTEAFF	TGCAGCGTTTCCAGGGACGTAACTGAAGCTTTCTTT
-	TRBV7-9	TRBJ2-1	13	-	CASSSQEGSEQFF	TGTGCCAGCAGCTCCCAAGAGGGAAGCGAGCAGTTCTTC
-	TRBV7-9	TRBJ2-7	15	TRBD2	CASSFGLAGGYEQYF	TGTGCCAGCAGCTTCGGGCTAGCGGGAGGTTACGAGCAGTACTTC
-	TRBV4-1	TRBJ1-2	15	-	CASSFEEGVSYGYTF	TGCGCCAGCAGCTTTGAGGAGGGGGTCTCTTATGGCTACACCTTC
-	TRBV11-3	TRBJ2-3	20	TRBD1	CASSLEGRGHPPWSTDTQYF	TGTGCCAGCAGCTTAGAGGGCAGGGGGCACCCCCCTTGGTCAACAGATACGCAGTATTTT
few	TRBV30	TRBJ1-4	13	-	CAWSVQGNEKLFF	TGTGCCTGGAGTGTGCAGGGTAATGAAAAACTGTTTTTT
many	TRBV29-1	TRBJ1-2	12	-	CSVEGYNYGYTF	TGCAGCGTTGAAGGGTATAACTATGGCTACACCTTC
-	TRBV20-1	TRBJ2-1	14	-	CSARDVSSYNEQFF	TGCAGTGCTAGAGATGTAAGTTCCTACAATGAGCAGTTCTTC
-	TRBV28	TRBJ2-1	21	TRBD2	CASSFPGLAGRAWVSYNEQFF	TGTGCCAGCAGTTTCCCTGGACTAGCGGGCCGGGCCTGGGTCTCCTACAATGAGCAGTTCTTC
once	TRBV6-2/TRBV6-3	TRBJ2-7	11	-	CASSRRDELYF	TGTGCCAGCTCCCGCAGGGACGAGCTGTACTTC
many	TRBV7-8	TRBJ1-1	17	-	CASSLVETGTRGTEAFF	TGTGCCAGCAGCTTAGTGGAGACGGGGACAAGAGGAACTGAAGCTTTCTTT
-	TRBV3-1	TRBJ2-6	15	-	CASSHGSSGANVLTF	TGTGCCAGCAGCCATGGGAGCTCTGGGGCCAACGTCCTGACTTTC
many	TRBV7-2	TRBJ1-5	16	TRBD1	CASSPRGGNSNQPQHF	TGTGCCAGCAGCCCCAGGGGGGGAAATAGCAATCAGCCCCAGCATTTT